The clone carrying this T cell receptor (beta chain) was counted a few times. These data come from a study of T cell repertoires in cytomegalovirus infection. Germline CDR1 MNHNS, CDR2 SASEGT. V was cut by 2 bases and J by 2 bases, with 7 bases left in between. The CDR3 is 14 residues long. A single record per CDR3 protein comes from TCRdb applying MiXCR to the reads. The sample lists roughly 600,000 distinct CDR3 sequences, less than 25% occurring once. Material for sequencing was CD8+ T cells from PBMCs. This TCR came from a human donor in good health (CMV status not recorded). Some clones in this sample may be carry-over from other donors' samples. The rearrangement links TRBV6-1 to TRBJ1-5, with D uncertain. The CDR3 sequence is CASSERIRNQPQHF. CDR3 nucleotides: TGTGCCAGCAGTGAAAGGATTCGCAATCAGCCCCAGCATTTT.